The 17 T cell receptor beta chains presented below share a single source sample, sequenced in a study of T-cell reconstitution after alpha-beta-depleted transplantation in children. Study-level findings and limits: T cells produced anew were the main source of T-cell counts and diversity one year after transplant.

These receptors are not linked to any known antigen. A library of TCRbeta sequences, prepared with unique molecular identifiers, was generated. TCRdb fed the PCR reads into MiXCR, producing one record per CDR3 protein. The table includes hundreds of thousands of distinct CDR3 sequences, roughly 8.2% detected once. The input for sequencing was peripheral blood, taken 360 days after TCRalphabeta/CD19-depleted stem cell transplant. The receptor source for this set is a female patient between 2 and 15 years old who had a stem cell transplant for Fanconi anemia, so the T cells may come from the graft donor.

This chain connects TRBV20-1 to TRBJ2-1; no definite D call. The V gene lost 0 bases and the J gene lost 4 bases, with 16 bases spanning the gap. Germline CDR1 and CDR2: DFQATT and SNEGSKA (reference sequence). CDR3 length equals 16 residues. CDR3 sequence: CSARDWAQASYNEQFF. The CDR3 nucleotides are TGCAGTGCTAGAGATTGGGCTCAGGCCAGTTACAATGAGCAGTTCTTC.

V is TRBV30 and J is TRBJ2-7; D may match TRBD1 or TRBD2 (5 bases each). The V gene lost 6 bases and the J gene lost 6 bases, with 15 bases spanning the gap. The CDR3 is 12 residues long. Looked up from germline, CDR1 is GTSNPN and CDR2 is SVGIG (reference sequence). Here the CDR3 reads CACIKSGTEQYF. As DNA, the CDR3 is TGTGCCTGCATTAAATCAGGGACCGAGCAGTACTTC.

This clonotype was seen many times. The V call is TRBV9, the J call TRBJ2-1; 7 nucleotides line up with TRBD1. Germline values: CDR1 SGDLS, CDR2 YYNGEE. The CDR3 sequence is 12 residues long. V was clipped by 1 base and J by 8 bases; unmatched bases: 0. CDR3 residues: CASSVTGDEQFF. CDR3 bases: TGTGCCAGCAGCGTAACAGGGGATGAGCAGTTCTTC.

The sample holds many counts of this clonotype. The J gene is TRBJ2-7, the V gene TRBV12-3 or TRBV12-4, with D possibly being TRBD1 or TRBD2 (5 bases each). V lost 8 bases, J lost 1 base, and 18 bases lay in between. The CDR3 consists of 15 residues. CDR3: CASGDRDGLSYEQYF. The CDR3 bases are TGTGCCAGCGGGGACCGGGACGGATTATCCTACGAGCAGTACTTC.

This clonotype was seen repeatedly, ten times or more. This chain uses TRBV5-1 with TRBJ1-6; 9 bases fit TRBD1. Germline assignment: CDR1 SGHRS and CDR2 YFSETQ. After removal of 3 bases from V and 6 bases from J, the junction contained 1 base not matched to a gene. The CDR3 length is 14 residues. As DNA, the CDR3 is TGCGCCAGCAGCTCGGGACAGGGTAATTCACCCCTCCACTTT. Encoded protein: CASSSGQGNSPLHF.

This clonotype was detected many times. The chain couples TRBV6-2 or TRBV6-3 to TRBJ2-3; 8 positions agree with TRBD2. The CDR3 is 18 amino acids. CDR1 is MNHEY, CDR2 SVGEGT, per germline. V trimming: 7 bases; J trimming: 0 bases; junction bases outside the gene matches: 15. The CDR3 sequence is CASNRETQRGPSTDTQYF. The CDR3 nucleotides are TGTGCCAGCAATCGGGAGACCCAGCGGGGGCCTAGCACAGATACGCAGTATTTT.

This clonotype was detected many times. The genes are TRBV10-3 and TRBJ2-3, with 13 bases fitting TRBD2. This CDR3 region has 17 residues. The V and J ends lost 6 bases and 3 bases, in that order; junction bases with no gene match: 9. CDR1 is ENHRY and CDR2 is SYGVKD in the germline V gene. The CDR3 is CAIRGTSGKSGTDTQYF. CDR3 DNA sequence: TGTGCCATCAGGGGGACTAGCGGGAAGAGTGGTACAGATACGCAGTATTTT.

This clonotype was found many times. This rearrangement joins TRBV6-4 to TRBJ2-1; 7 bases are a match to TRBD1. CDR1 MRHNA and CDR2 SNTAGT come from the germline V gene. V was clipped by 2 bases and J by 6 bases; unmatched bases: 10. The CDR3 is made up of 16 amino acids. The chain's CDR3 is CASSDLTGVKRNEQFF. CDR3 coding DNA: TGTGCCAGCAGTGACCTTACAGGGGTTAAGCGCAATGAGCAGTTCTTC.

This clonotype was seen only a few times. The chain has TRBV5-1 and TRBJ1-4, with 8 bases that match TRBD1. Germline assignment: CDR1 SGHRS and CDR2 YFSETQ. Trimming removed 2 bases from V and 7 bases from J; junction bases left unmatched: 4. The CDR3 loop spans 14 amino acids. The CDR3: CASSFDRGFEKLFF. CDR3 sequence (DNA): TGCGCCAGCAGCTTTGACAGGGGTTTTGAAAAACTGTTTTTT.

This clonotype was found many times. The rearrangement uses TRBV29-1 and TRBJ2-3, with D tentatively TRBD1 (6 bases). V was shortened by 5 bases and J by 2 bases, with 17 bases between the two germline ends. CDR1 and CDR2 from the germline V gene are SQVTM and ANQGSEA. This CDR3 spans 15 amino acids. The CDR3, as DNA: TGCAGCGTTTATGAGGGGGACCCCTCCACAGATACGCAGTATTTT. It is translated as CSVYEGDPSTDTQYF.

The chain employs TRBV6-1 and TRBJ2-3, with 9 bases lining up with TRBD1. CDR1 and CDR2 from the germline V gene are MNHNS and SASEGT. The CDR3 runs 15 residues. V was clipped by 5 bases and J by 2 bases; unmatched bases: 5. CDR3 region: CASSTTGGFTDTQYF. In nucleotides, the CDR3 is TGTGCCAGCAGTACAACAGGGGGCTTCACAGATACGCAGTATTTT.

CDR3 loop: CASSGRDRPFTPDEQYF. The CDR3 nucleotides are TGTGCCAGCAGCGGACGGGACAGGCCCTTTACGCCAGACGAGCAGTACTTC. The chain uses TRBV11-3 and TRBJ2-7, with 8 positions matching TRBD1. With V trimmed by 5 bases and J by 5 bases, 17 bases remained unmatched. The CDR3 covers 17 residues. Germline V gene data show CDR1 as SGHNT and CDR2 as YENEEA. Filled out from reference TRBV11-3 and TRBJ2-7, the complete variable domain reads EAGVVQSPRYKIIEKKQPVAFWCNPISGHNTLYWYLQNLGQGPELLIRYENEEAVDDSQLPKDRFSAERLKGVDSTLKIQPAELGDSAVYLCASSGRDRPFTPDEQYFGPGTRLTVT.

This clonotype was seen ten or more times. The chain recombines TRBV3-1 with TRBJ2-7; no firm D call. This CDR3 is built from 11 residues. Germline V gene data show CDR1 as LGHDT and CDR2 as YNNKEL (reference sequence). V lost 6 bases to trimming and J lost 3 bases, with 6 bases between them. The CDR3 sequence: CASRQNYEQYF. The CDR3 DNA reads as TGTGCCAGCAGGCAAAACTACGAGCAGTACTTC.

V and J are TRBV6-2 or TRBV6-3 and TRBJ2-5; D gene uncertain. The V and J ends lost 4 bases and 9 bases respectively, with 21 bases between them. Germline-derived CDR1 and CDR2 are MNHEY and SVGEGT. CDR3 length equals 15 residues. For the CDR3, the DNA is TGTGCCAGCAGTTTACCACGGACCGTCATATGGGCCCAGTACTTC. Translating it yields CASSLPRTVIWAQYF.

There are many counts of this clonotype. The chain links TRBV6-5 to TRBJ1-1, with 8 nucleotides matching TRBD1. In germline, CDR1 is MNHEY, CDR2 SVGAGI. This CDR3 comprises 16 residues. V shed 4 bases, J shed 4 bases, and the junction held 11 bases outside the gene matches. For the CDR3, the DNA is TGTGCCAGCAGTTTCGCAGGGGGCAGGGTCGGCACTGAAGCTTTCTTT. It codes for CASSFAGGRVGTEAFF.

This clonotype was detected many times. The rearrangement links TRBV27 to TRBJ2-7, with TRBD2 identical over 14 bases. From germline, CDR1 is MNHEY and CDR2 SMNVEV (reference sequence). This CDR3 is 15 amino acids long. The trim removed 6 bases at V and 2 bases at J, leaving 3 bases unmatched. CDR3 residues: CASRGLAGGTYEQYF. In DNA, the CDR3 is TGTGCCAGCAGAGGACTAGCGGGGGGAACCTACGAGCAGTACTTC.

The table lists this clonotype with many counts. The chain has TRBV5-6 and TRBJ2-1; D gene unclear. There are 14 residues in the CDR3. CDR1 SGHDT and CDR2 YYEEEE come from the germline V gene. With 0 bases removed from V and 5 bases from J, the gap between germline ends came to 9 bases. The CDR3 loop is CASSLGQFNNEQFF. CDR3 bases: TGTGCCAGCAGCTTGGGGCAGTTTAACAATGAGCAGTTCTTC.